This TCR beta chain was sequenced in a study of blood T cell repertoires in COVID-19. Study as a whole: T cells, B-cell-depleted T cells, or PBMCs supplied cDNA or gDNA.

The study drew participants aged about 18 to 95 years from about two dozen US areas. Donors in Cohort 3 counted as recovered after two negative PCRs, clearance, or symptom resolution. TCRdb's copy holds only in-frame clones and misses some; the assay was immunoSEQ multiplex PCR. The data contain over 150,000 clones, approximately 85% of them seen just once; the ten biggest clones take up 6.2%. V lost 0 bases, J lost 6 bases, and 4 bases stayed unmatched. CDR3 length: 14 amino acids. CDR1 and CDR2 from the germline V gene are SNHLY and FYNNEI. The rearrangement links TRBV2 to TRBJ1-1, with 7 bases lining up with TRBD1. The clonotype comes from a man aged 35-49 years who had recovered from COVID-19. Sequencing input: PBMCs or T cells enriched from blood (not recorded which). CDR3: CASSEAGGRAEAFF. The CDR3 nucleotides are TGTGCCAGCAGTGAAGCAGGGGGCCGGGCTGAAGCTTTCTTT.